Here is one T cell receptor (beta chain) with its context. The entry originates in a study of blood T cell repertoires in COVID-19. For the study at large: From T cells, B-cell-depleted T cells, or PBMCs came the material, which was cDNA or gDNA.

Looked up from germline, CDR1 is SNHLY and CDR2 is FYNNEI. Trimming at V came to 2 bases and at J to 7 bases, leaving 5 bases not matched to a gene. The CDR3 covers 15 residues. As processed by the authors: Amplification of reference gene primers provided the estimated nucleated cell counts. Sequencing used immunoSEQ multiplex PCR; TCRdb keeps in-frame clones, though not all of them. Clone size and the V and J calls come from that table; the DNA yielded D and trimming. The profile covers approximately 270,000 clones, with 70% to 85% appearing a single time and roughly 9.8% taken by the ten largest. The V gene is TRBV2, the J gene TRBJ1-6; 7 bases line up with TRBD1. This receptor was obtained from an elderly man with acute or convalescent COVID-19. The specimen was peripheral blood. CDR3 in amino acids: CASSEMTGNNSPLHF. The CDR3 nucleotides read TGTGCCAGCAGTGAAATGACAGGGAACAATTCACCCCTCCACTTT.